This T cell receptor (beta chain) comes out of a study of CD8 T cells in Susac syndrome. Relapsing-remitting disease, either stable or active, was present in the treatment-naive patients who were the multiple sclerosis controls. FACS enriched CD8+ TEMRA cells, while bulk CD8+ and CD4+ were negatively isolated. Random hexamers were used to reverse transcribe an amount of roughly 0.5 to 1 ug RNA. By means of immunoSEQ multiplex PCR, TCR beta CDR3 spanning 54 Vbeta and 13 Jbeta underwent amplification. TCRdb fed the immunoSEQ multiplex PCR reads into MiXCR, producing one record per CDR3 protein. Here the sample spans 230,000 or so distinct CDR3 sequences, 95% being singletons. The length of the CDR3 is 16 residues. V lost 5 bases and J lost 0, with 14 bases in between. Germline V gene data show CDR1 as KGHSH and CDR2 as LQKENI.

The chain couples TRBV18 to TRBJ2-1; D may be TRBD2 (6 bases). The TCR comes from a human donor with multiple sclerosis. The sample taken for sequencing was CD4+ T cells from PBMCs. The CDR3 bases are TGTGCCAGCTCATTGGAGGGTTGGAGCTCCTACAATGAGCAGTTCTTC. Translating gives CASSLEGWSSYNEQFF.